The text below deals with one T cell receptor beta chain. Primers for the PCR totalled 60 Vbeta and 13 Jbeta. TCRdb's table, derived via immunoSEQ multiplex PCR, lists solely in-frame clones and lacks some. This sample yields about 43,000 clones, of which 45% to 60% are seen a single time; around 5.8% belongs to the top ten. This sample stems from a study of cytomegalovirus exposure and HLA in healthy donors. Study summary: Earlier, some 170 million T cells were analyzed, and 117 million unique TCR beta sequences were found among them.

V was shortened by 4 bases and J by 3 bases, with 21 bases between the two germline ends. Germline assignment: CDR1 GTSNPN and CDR2 SVGIG (reference sequence). The CDR3 is 16 residues long. Sequenced input: PBMCs. The V and J genes are TRBV30 and TRBJ1-2; D perhaps matches TRBD1 (5 bases). This clonotype was obtained from a man aged 60 to 75 in good health and CMV-seronegative. CDR3 DNA: TGTGCCTGGAATAGGGGACTGGGCAGGTGGGACTATGGCTACACCTTC. It translates to CAWNRGLGRWDYGYTF. Complete variable domain (other parts from reference TRBV30 and TRBJ1-2): SQTIHQWPATLVQPVGSPLSLECTVEGTSNPNLYWYRQAAGRGLQLLFYSVGIGQISSEVPQNLSASRPQDRQFILSSKKLLLSDSGFYLCAWNRGLGRWDYGYTFGSGTRLTVV.